Listed below are T cell receptor beta chains from one sample, sequenced in a study of T cells in localized non-small cell lung cancer. Only in-frame clones appear in the TCRdb table, and some are missing; sequencing was by immunoSEQ multiplex PCR. Here the sample spans some 53,000 clones, 86% being singletons. The sequencing here drew on peripheral blood, taken before any cancer treatment. Every receptor here comes from a male donor aged 60 or older with stage III squamous cell lung carcinoma. The CDR3 runs from the conserved cysteine through the conserved F or W. D genes are given only for firm matches. Clone size is shown for a subset of rows, as once, few, many or a class of expanded clone.

d_gene	abundance	v_gene	j_gene	CDR3nt	CDR3aa
.	once	TRBV7-2	TRBJ2-7	TGTGCCAGCAGCTCGGGGGTTTTCTACGAGCAGTACTTC	CASSSGVFYEQYF
TRBD1	.	TRBV28	TRBJ1-4	TGTGCCAGCAGTCTCGACAGGGGATTTAATGAAAAACTGTTTTTT	CASSLDRGFNEKLFF
.	.	TRBV7-2	TRBJ2-3	TGTGCCAGCAGCCACGGGACTCTTACAGATACGCAGTATTTT	CASSHGTLTDTQYF
TRBD1	.	TRBV7-9	TRBJ2-6	TGTGCCAGCAGCCAACCGGGACAGGGGACCAGCTCTGGGGCCAACGTCCTGACTTTC	CASSQPGQGTSSGANVLTF
TRBD2	.	TRBV7-2	TRBJ2-3	TGTGCCACACGAGCGGGGGGTGCAGATACGCAGTATTTT	CATRAGGADTQYF
.	.	TRBV7-7	TRBJ2-5	TGTGCCAGCAGCTCCTTGGGGCTAGCAGGGGAGACCCAGTACTTC	CASSSLGLAGETQYF
TRBD2	.	TRBV18	TRBJ2-7	TGTGCCAGCTCACGGGGAGGACTAGCGGGGGCCCCCTACGAGCAGTACTTC	CASSRGGLAGAPYEQYF
.	.	TRBV29-1	TRBJ2-7	TGCAGCGCAAGGCAGTCAAGCTCCTACGAGCAGTACTTC	CSARQSSSYEQYF
.	.	TRBV5-1	TRBJ2-7	TGCGCCAGCAGCCCTGGAACTCTACAGGGAATACACGAGCAGTACTTC	CASSPGTLQGIHEQYF
TRBD2	.	TRBV7-3	TRBJ2-1	TGTGCCAGCAGCTTGGCACTAGCGGGGGGAATACTTTACAATGAGCAGTTCTTC	CASSLALAGGILYNEQFF
TRBD1	.	TRBV2	TRBJ2-3	TGTGCCAGCAGCCCGACAGGGGGCGCGGATACGCAGTATTTT	CASSPTGGADTQYF
.	.	TRBV18	TRBJ1-1	TGTGCCAGCTCACCAGACCACAGCTTGGGAGCTTTCTTT	CASSPDHSLGAFF
TRBD2	.	TRBV5-6	TRBJ2-3	TGTGCCAGCAGCTCGGGACTAGCACAGCCCACAGATACGCAGTATTTT	CASSSGLAQPTDTQYF
TRBD1	.	TRBV14	TRBJ2-5	TGTGCCAGCAGCCAACCGACAGGGCTATATCAAGAGACCCAGTACTTC	CASSQPTGLYQETQYF
TRBD1	.	TRBV11-2	TRBJ2-2	TGTGCCAGCACCAGGGGGCAGGGCGGGGAGCTGTTTTTT	CASTRGQGGELFF
.	.	TRBV7-3	TRBJ2-1	TGTGCCAGCAGCCGGATGGGGTCCTACAATGAGCAGTTCTTC	CASSRMGSYNEQFF
TRBD2	once	TRBV7-3	TRBJ2-5	TGTGCCAGCAGCGCCGCGGAGCGGGAGGGGAGGGAGACCCAGTACTTC	CASSAAEREGRETQYF
.	.	TRBV7-3	TRBJ2-5	TGTGCCAGCAGCGCGACGGGACGAGGGACCCAGTACTTC	CASSATGRGTQYF
TRBD1	.	TRBV5-5	TRBJ2-3	TGTGCCAGCAGCATTAGACAGGGGGCGAACACAGATACGCAGTATTTT	CASSIRQGANTDTQYF
.	.	TRBV9	TRBJ1-6	TGTGCCAGCAGCGCCGCCGGGGCCCAAAATTCACCCCTCCACTTT	CASSAAGAQNSPLHF